The rows below give T cell receptor beta chains drawn from one sample of a study of CD8 T cells in Susac syndrome. TCRdb processed the immunoSEQ multiplex PCR reads anew with MiXCR; each CDR3 protein has one entry. The sample has approximately 120,000 distinct CDR3 sequences, 85% to 95% seen once. The sample taken for sequencing was CD8+ T cells from PBMCs. The source of these receptors is a human donor with multiple sclerosis. CDR3s leave out the opening cysteine and the closing phenylalanine or tryptophan.

J gene	V gene	CDR3 protein
TRBJ2-3	TRBV27	ASSDREVDTQY
TRBJ2-3	TRBV7-9	ASSPRRELNTDTQY
TRBJ2-3	TRBV12-3/TRBV12-4	ASSSPYWGGTDTQY
TRBJ2-1	TRBV11-2	ASSAQGGTSGYQF
TRBJ2-2	TRBV7-7	ASSLSGGDRAGELF
TRBJ2-7	TRBV20-1	SASFLGQSAYEQY
TRBJ1-5	TRBV29-1	SVDPRTHSNQPQH
TRBJ2-2	TRBV15	ATSRIPRGGGELF
TRBJ1-5	TRBV29-1	SVGSYSNQPQH
TRBJ2-7	TRBV7-9	ASSLGPDYEQY
TRBJ2-4	TRBV3-1	ASSQELLAVNIQY
TRBJ2-7	TRBV4-1	ASSQPAGQEQY
TRBJ1-1	TRBV28	ASSFQRASWTEAF
TRBJ1-2	TRBV30	AWSVSRDGYT
TRBJ1-6	TRBV6-1	ASSEEAHSPLH
TRBJ1-2	TRBV5-5	ASSLIYPGSYGYT
TRBJ2-2	TRBV27	ASGTGTVNTGELF
TRBJ2-7	TRBV20-1	SGADPLYEQY
TRBJ1-5	TRBV27	ASSLRWPPDQPQH
TRBJ1-5	TRBV28	ASSFMGTDNQPQH
TRBJ1-6	TRBV9	ASSGGGSSYNSPLH
TRBJ2-3	TRBV7-2	ASSLYFPRVPDTQY
TRBJ2-1	TRBV7-9	ASSLVERGDEQF
TRBJ2-3	TRBV9	ASSPLRFDTQY
TRBJ2-5	TRBV18	ASWAQETQY
TRBJ1-1	TRBV9	ASSVGAGHTEAF
TRBJ1-1	TRBV12-3/TRBV12-4	ASSFTGMNTEAF
TRBJ2-3	TRBV7-3	ASPEVWRTGTDTQY
TRBJ2-5	TRBV6-5	ASSYFPPRAGEETQY
TRBJ2-5	TRBV19	ASSLGLAGGRETQY
TRBJ1-1	TRBV7-9	ASSAGSGGWGTEAF
TRBJ1-1	TRBV4-1	ASSHPSVGHTEAF
TRBJ2-2	TRBV2	ASLETSGSSRELF
TRBJ2-5	TRBV2	ASREARTGQETQY
TRBJ1-4	TRBV2	ASSETGAGEKLF
TRBJ2-4	TRBV12-3/TRBV12-4	ASSPGTSGRRQY
TRBJ2-3	TRBV4-1	ASSQAPGQITDTQY